These 18 T cell receptor beta chains were all obtained from the same sample, sequenced in a study of OX40 agonist ivuxolimab in advanced cancers. Here immunoSEQ multiplex PCR was the method, and the copy in TCRdb shows in-frame clones only, minus some. The sample contains 70,000 to 95,000 clones, 80% to 90% of which appear only once. The starting material was CD4+ or CD8+ T cells sorted from blood, obtained in a trial of the OX40 agonist ivuxolimab. All receptors derive from an adult with an advanced solid tumor such as melanoma, head and neck, liver or kidney cancer.

The chain is built from TRBV2 and TRBJ1-5, with D unresolved. This CDR3 has 14 amino acids. Between the trimmed V and J ends, which lost 2 bases and 3 bases, there was a span of 8 bases. CDR1 is SNHLY and CDR2 is FYNNEI in the germline V gene. The CDR3, as DNA: TGTGCCAGCAGTGAATCGGGATCCAATCAGCCCCAGCATTTT. Translating it yields CASSESGSNQPQHF.

This clone was picked up one time. This chain links TRBV5-1 with TRBJ2-5; 8 nucleotides align to TRBD2. V was clipped by 3 bases and J by 4 bases; unmatched bases: 5. From germline, CDR1 is SGHRS and CDR2 YFSETQ. This CDR3 is 14 amino acids long. The CDR3 DNA reads as TGCGCCAGCAGCTCCGGGACTAGTGGAGAGACCCAGTACTTC. Its protein product is CASSSGTSGETQYF.

The chain links TRBV6-6 to TRBJ1-1, with no clear D. Per the germline V gene, CDR1 is MNHNY and CDR2 is SVGAGI (reference sequence). This CDR3 comprises 13 residues. V was clipped by 8 bases and J by 5 bases, with 15 bases between them. The CDR3 nucleotides read TGTGCCAGCCATGAGGATCGGGTGACTGAAGCTTTCTTT. It encodes CASHEDRVTEAFF.

This clone was seen a few times. V is TRBV13 and J is TRBJ2-7, with unresolved D. V was clipped by 8 bases and J by 3 bases, with 14 bases between them. The germline CDR1 and CDR2 sequences are PRHDT and FYEKMQ (reference sequence). The CDR3 length is 13 residues. In nucleotides, the CDR3 is TGTGCCAGCTCACCCCCGTTTGGCTACGAGCAGTACTTC. Amino acid sequence: CASSPPFGYEQYF.

CDR3 coding DNA: TGTGCCAGCAGTAATGACAGGGCGACCACTGAAGCTTTCTTT. Its translation is CASSNDRATTEAFF. The chain joins TRBV27 to TRBJ1-1; 7 bases match TRBD1. The CDR3 is made up of 14 amino acids. Germline V gene data show CDR1 as MNHEY and CDR2 as SMNVEV (reference sequence). J gave up 4 bases and V 5 bases, and 7 bases lay outside the gene matches.

J is TRBJ2-6 and V is TRBV28, with 8 bases lining up with TRBD2. This CDR3 spans 17 amino acids. The germline gives CDR1 MDHEN, CDR2 SYDVKM. V was pared by 7 bases and J by 0 bases, with 8 bases of the junction left unmatched. This chain's CDR3 is CASTGRGGLSGANVLTF. Written as DNA, the CDR3 is TGTGCCAGCACCGGGAGGGGGGGGCTCTCTGGGGCCAACGTCCTGACTTTC.

This sequence joins TRBV6-5 and TRBJ1-1; no clear D gene. V lost 2 bases and J lost 1, with 11 bases in between. The CDR3 runs to 15 residues. Per the germline V gene, CDR1 is MNHEY and CDR2 is SVGAGI. The CDR3 DNA follows: TGTGCCAGCAGTTACGTGTCAGGCGGGAACACTGAAGCTTTCTTT. It codes for CASSYVSGGNTEAFF.

This sequence joins TRBV7-9 and TRBJ2-1; weak D call: TRBD2 (6 bases). V was trimmed by 3 bases and J by 0 bases, leaving 6 bases between them. CDR1 SEHNR and CDR2 FQNEAQ come from the germline V gene (reference sequence). The CDR3 contains 14 residues. The CDR3 spells CASSLTSSYNEQFF. The CDR3 DNA is TGTGCCAGCAGCTTGACTAGCTCCTACAATGAGCAGTTCTTC.

This clone was seen only a few times. J is TRBJ1-4 and V is TRBV28; TRBD1 matches at 8 bases. Germline V gene sequence: CDR1 MDHEN, CDR2 SYDVKM. The CDR3 covers 17 residues. V gave up 4 bases and J gave up 0 bases; unmatched junction bases: 7. The CDR3 nucleotides are TGTGCCAGCAGTTGGGGGGGGACAGGTGCAACTAATGAAAAACTGTTTTTT. Translating gives CASSWGGTGATNEKLFF.

The chain recombines TRBV2 with TRBJ2-1, with D possibly matching TRBD2 (6 bases). The V gene lost 0 bases and the J gene lost 4 bases, with 19 bases spanning the gap. Germline V lookup: CDR1 SNHLY, CDR2 FYNNEI. CDR3 size: 18 residues. The CDR3 coding sequence is TGTGCCAGCAGTGAAGCCGATTACGATCGCGGGGCATACAATGAGCAGTTCTTC. It specifies CASSEADYDRGAYNEQFF.

The gene calls are TRBV4-1 and TRBJ2-3; D unresolved. The CDR3 totals 14 residues. Germline V gene lookup returns CDR1 MGHRA and CDR2 YSYEKL. Trimming stripped 0 bases from V and 4 bases from J, with 8 bases between. CDR3 nucleotides: TGCGCCAGCAGCCAAGAGCCTAGGTCAGATACGCAGTATTTT. Protein: CASSQEPRSDTQYF.

J is TRBJ1-6 and V is TRBV5-4; no definite D call. The CDR3 covers 16 residues. V was cut by 0 bases and J by 7 bases, with 14 bases left in between. Germline CDR1 and CDR2: SGHNT and YYREEE (reference sequence). CDR3 in amino acids: CASSLDYSVENSPLHF. The CDR3 region has the DNA TGTGCCAGCAGCTTGGATTACAGTGTGGAAAATTCACCCCTCCACTTT. Full variable domain (remainder filled in from reference TRBV5-4 and TRBJ1-6): ETGVTQSPTHLIKTRGQQVTLRCSSQSGHNTVSWYQQALGQGPQFIFQYYREEENGRGNFPPRFSGLQFPNYSSELNVNALELDDSALYLCASSLDYSVENSPLHFGNGTRLTVT.

The gene calls are TRBV6-6 and TRBJ1-2; TRBD1 matches 8 bases. Germline V lookup: CDR1 MNHNY, CDR2 SVGAGI (reference sequence). The CDR3 runs to 12 residues. Trimming cost V 9 bases and J 5 bases; bases outside gene matches: 5. The CDR3 protein is CASTRDRYGYTF. The CDR3 DNA reads TGTGCCAGTACCCGGGACAGGTATGGCTACACCTTC.

The chain recombines TRBV7-9 with TRBJ1-1; D gene uncertain. Trimming removed 7 bases from V and 3 bases from J, with 6 bases in between. Germline CDR1 reads SEHNR; CDR2 reads FQNEAQ (reference sequence). This CDR3 is built from 11 residues. CDR3 bases: TGTGCCAGCACTGGTTACACTGAAGCTTTCTTT. It yields the protein CASTGYTEAFF. The whole variable domain, filled in from reference TRBV7-9 and TRBJ1-1, reads DTGVSQNPRHKITKRGQNVTFRCDPISEHNRLYWYRQTLGQGPEFLTYFQNEAQLEKSRLLSDRFSAERPKGSFSTLEIQRTEQGDSAMYLCASTGYTEAFFGQGTRLTVV.

This chain connects TRBV28 to TRBJ2-5, with TRBD1 matching 9 bases. The J call could be wrong; TRBJ2-7 is a better fit for the DNA end. CDR3 length: 15 amino acids. Germline assignment: CDR1 MDHEN and CDR2 SYDVKM. DNA for the CDR3: TGTGCCAGCAGTTACCGGGACAGGGTACCCTACGAGCAGTACTTC. Protein product: CASSYRDRVPYEQYF.

The chain links TRBV28 to TRBJ2-7, with 7 bases that match TRBD1. The CDR3 covers 17 residues. Germline V gene data show CDR1 as MDHEN and CDR2 as SYDVKM. V dropped 3 bases and J dropped 5; count of bases not matched to a gene: 16. CDR3 amino acids: CASSFMSIRTGYHEQYF. In DNA, the CDR3 is TGTGCCAGCAGTTTTATGAGTATACGGACAGGATACCACGAGCAGTACTTC.

The chain employs TRBV5-4 and TRBJ1-3; 8 nucleotides match TRBD1. V shed 9 bases and J 0 bases; nucleotides not matched to a gene: 2. The CDR3 consists of 13 residues. Per the germline V gene, CDR1 is SGHNT and CDR2 is YYREEE (reference sequence). The CDR3 DNA follows: TGTGCCATCGGACAGGGCTCTGGAAACACCATATATTTT. This translates into CAIGQGSGNTIYF.

The chain joins TRBV28 to TRBJ2-7; the D is unclear. Germline loops: CDR1 MDHEN, CDR2 SYDVKM. V lost 5 bases and J 0 bases, leaving 14 bases between the germline ends. The CDR3 consists of 15 residues. The CDR3 coding sequence is TGTGCCAGCAGTGCGGCGGACGAGAGCTCCTACGAGCAGTACTTC. The encoded protein is CASSAADESSYEQYF.